Presented here are 8 T cell receptor beta chains from one specimen sequenced in a study of spatial heterogeneity in lung cancer. Time point defined: sample taken at primary tumor resection. The sequenced material consisted of unsorted whole RNA from tumor, nontumor lung or frozen PBMC. TCRdb independently ran MiXCR on the 5' RACE reads; one entry per CDR3 protein. The sample contains about 50,000 distinct CDR3 sequences, around 7.6% of which appear only once. Sequenced material: PBMCs, taken at surgery. Source of these receptors: a female donor with early-stage non-small cell lung cancer.

This clonotype has ten or more counts. The chain links TRBV7-2 to TRBJ2-7; 7 positions match TRBD2. The CDR3 is made up of 14 amino acids. Germline CDR1 and CDR2: SGHTA and FQGNSA. Trimming cost V 6 bases and J 0 bases; bases outside gene matches: 5. CDR3 sequence reads: CASSFGGSSYEQYF. The CDR3 coding sequence is TGTGCCAGCAGTTTCGGCGGGAGCTCCTACGAGCAGTACTTC. The whole variable domain, remainder taken from reference TRBV7-2 and TRBJ2-7, is GAGVSQSPSNKVTEKGKDVELRCDPISGHTALYWYRQSLGQGLEFLIYFQGNSAPDKSGLPSDRFSAERTGGSVSTLTIQRTQQEDSAVYLCASSFGGSSYEQYFGPGTRLTVT.

This clonotype has a handful of counts. V usage is TRBV18 and J usage is TRBJ2-7; maybe TRBD1 (5 bases). The length of the CDR3 is 12 residues. Germline assignment: CDR1 KGHSH and CDR2 LQKENI. Trimming took 6 bases from V and 3 from J, leaving 9 bases between them. The CDR3 spells CASSDSYYEQYF. The CDR3 region has the DNA TGTGCCAGCTCCGACAGTTACTACGAGCAGTACTTC. Looking up the rest from reference TRBV18 and TRBJ2-7 gives the full variable domain: NAGVMQNPRHLVRRRGQEARLRCSPMKGHSHVYWYRQLPEEGLKFMVYLQKENIIDESGMPKERFSAEFPKEGPSILRIQQVVRGDSAAYFCASSDSYYEQYFGPGTRLTVT.

V and J are TRBV6-2 or TRBV6-3 and TRBJ2-3; D not resolved. Germline loops: CDR1 MNHEY, CDR2 SVGEGT. The ends were cut back, 1 base at V and 6 bases at J, with 2 bases in the middle. There are 11 residues in the CDR3. CDR3 residues: CASSYFDTQYF. The CDR3 DNA follows: TGTGCCAGCAGTTACTTTGATACGCAGTATTTT.

At least ten counts were recorded for this clonotype. The J gene is TRBJ2-3, the V gene TRBV4-3, with D maybe TRBD1 (5 bases). The ends were cut back, 1 base at V and 0 bases at J, with 17 bases in the middle. The CDR3 is 18 amino acids. CDR1 is LGHNA and CDR2 is YSLEER in the germline V gene. CDR3 residues: CASSQGGGRWGSTDTQYF. CDR3 bases: TGCGCCAGCAGCCAAGGGGGCGGTCGGTGGGGTAGCACAGATACGCAGTATTTT.

The chain is built from TRBV5-1 and TRBJ2-1; D may be TRBD1 (6 bases). In germline, CDR1 is SGHRS, CDR2 YFSETQ. Trimming shortened V by 4 bases and J by 0 bases, and 14 bases separated the two germline ends. The CDR3 is 16 amino acids. CDR3 bases: TGCGCCAGCAGCCCGGACAGTTCGAGCTCCTACAATGAGCAGTTCTTC. This encodes CASSPDSSSSYNEQFF.

The genes are TRBV9 and TRBJ2-5; TRBD2 aligns across 10 bases. The germline CDR1 and CDR2 sequences are SGDLS and YYNGEE. The CDR3 is made up of 18 amino acids. The V gene end was trimmed by 0 bases and the J gene end by 0 bases; junction bases not matched to a gene: 8. The CDR3 region is CASSVVAGGSLHQETQYF. CDR3 nucleotides: TGTGCCAGCAGCGTAGTAGCGGGGGGCTCCCTACACCAAGAGACCCAGTACTTC.

This clonotype was detected only a few times. The rearrangement uses TRBV6-2 or TRBV6-3 and TRBJ1-1, with D maybe TRBD1 (5 bases). V shed 2 bases and J shed 4 bases, with 14 bases lying between them. Germline-derived CDR1 and CDR2 are MNHEY and SVGEGT. This CDR3 spans 15 amino acids. Here the CDR3 reads CASSYQGLGITEAFF. The CDR3 DNA reads as TGTGCCAGCAGTTACCAGGGACTCGGAATCACTGAAGCTTTCTTT.

This rearrangement joins TRBV7-9 to TRBJ2-1, with TRBD2 matching 12 bases. Trimming took 6 bases from V and 4 from J; bases not matched to a gene: 4. Germline V gene sequence: CDR1 SEHNR, CDR2 FQNEAQ (reference sequence). The CDR3 is 15 residues long. CDR3 in amino acids: CASRPTSGGYNEQFF. In nucleotides, the CDR3 is TGTGCCAGCAGGCCTACTAGCGGGGGGTACAATGAGCAGTTCTTC.